The clone carrying this T cell receptor beta chain came up once. These data are taken from a study of CD8+CD57+ T cells in acquired aplastic anemia. On the study more broadly: On average, sorted CD4+ and CD8+ cells gave 3 to 3.5 ug of DNA.

Patients who underwent sequencing had shown CD8+CD57+ cell expansion by flow cytometry. For CDR3 and TCR beta VDJ profiling, genomic DNA was the template used. TCRdb re-called the reads with MiXCR, one entry per CDR3 protein. This table has about 120,000 distinct CDR3 sequences, approximately 36% appearing once. This clonotype was sampled from a human donor with aplastic anemia. Sequenced material: sorted CD4+, CD8+, or CD8+CD57+ T cells (not recorded which) from PBMCs.

CDR3 residues: CASSIDRRSYEQYF. Here the CDR3 DNA reads TGTGCCAGTAGTATAGATCGACGGAGCTACGAGCAGTACTTC. V is TRBV19 and J is TRBJ2-7; D remains unclear. Germline loops: CDR1 LNHDA, CDR2 SQIVND (reference sequence). The CDR3 covers 14 residues. The V and J ends lost 0 bases and 3 bases respectively, with 9 bases between them.